A single sample gave rise to the 26 T cell receptor beta chains below, sequenced in a study of cytomegalovirus exposure and HLA in healthy donors. The PCR had 60 Vbeta and 13 Jbeta primers. The protocol was immunoSEQ multiplex PCR, while the TCRdb copy is restricted to in-frame clones and leaves out a portion. The data hold roughly 150,000 clones, with roughly four fifths observed a single time. The sample was PBMCs. Every receptor here comes from a woman younger than 30 in good health and CMV-seronegative.

Written as DNA, the CDR3 is TGTGCCAGCAGCCCTACACTCGACAGGGTTGTTCTTGGGCGCTCTGGGGCCAACGTCCTGACTTTC. Protein: CASSPTLDRVVLGRSGANVLTF. J is TRBJ2-6 and V is TRBV4-2, with 7 bases aligning to TRBD1. This CDR3 contains 22 residues. Per the germline V gene, CDR1 is LGHNA and CDR2 is YNFKEQ. V shed 4 bases, J shed 0 bases, and the junction held 21 bases outside the gene matches.

The chain combines TRBV11-1 with TRBJ1-1; D gene ambiguous. V was pared by 1 base and J by 10 bases, with 13 bases between. Germline V gene lookup returns CDR1 SGHAT and CDR2 FQDESV (reference sequence). This CDR3 is built from 13 residues. The CDR3 spells CASSLDSGLRAFF. The CDR3 nucleotides read TGTGCCAGCAGCTTAGATAGCGGTTTGCGAGCTTTCTTT.

This CDR3 is CASGRGREQFF. The CDR3 region has the DNA TGTGCCAGCGGGCGGGGGCGAGAGCAGTTCTTC. This rearrangement joins TRBV27 to TRBJ2-1, with a possible D match to TRBD2 (7 bases). The germline V gene encodes CDR1 MNHEY and CDR2 SMNVEV (reference sequence). The ends were cut back, 8 bases at V and 10 bases at J, with 12 bases in the middle. The CDR3 extends over 11 amino acids.

This chain uses TRBV25-1 with TRBJ2-7, with 11 bases aligning to TRBD1. Germline V gives CDR1 MGHDK, CDR2 SYGVNS. The CDR3 is 16 amino acids. Trimming took 2 bases from V and 4 from J; bases not matched to a gene: 7. The DNA for the CDR3 is TGTGCCAGCAGTGAAGGCGGGGGACAGGGGGTATACGAGCAGTACTTC. The encoded protein is CASSEGGGQGVYEQYF.

The V gene is TRBV28, the J gene TRBJ2-7; 12 nucleotides agree with TRBD2. Germline V CDR1 and CDR2: MDHEN, SYDVKM. This CDR3 contains 15 residues. Unmatched junction bases numbered 6, after V lost 4 bases and J lost 5 bases. The DNA of the CDR3 is TGTGCCAGCAGTTCTTGGACTAGCGGGACGGACGAGCAGTACTTC. This gives the protein CASSSWTSGTDEQYF.

CDR3 nucleotides: TGTGCCAGCAGCGTAGAGGGGGGGAGGAATCAGCCCCAGCATTTT. Amino acids: CASSVEGGRNQPQHF. The chain uses TRBV9 and TRBJ1-5, with D possibly TRBD1 on 6 matching bases. Trimming left V 0 bases short and J 4 bases short, with 11 bases between. This CDR3 contains 15 residues. Germline V gives CDR1 SGDLS, CDR2 YYNGEE.

The rearrangement uses TRBV7-9 and TRBJ2-7, with 8 positions matching TRBD1. The CDR3 covers 14 residues. Germline CDR1 SEHNR, CDR2 FQNEAQ (reference sequence). The V segment lost 3 bases and the J segment 5 bases; nucleotides outside the gene matches: 6. The CDR3 nucleotides are TGTGCCAGCAGCTTTGCGACAGGGGCTGACGAGCAGTACTTC. Translation gives CASSFATGADEQYF.

For the CDR3, the DNA is TGTGCCAGCAGCCCCGGGACAGGGTCAGAAATTTCGAACACCGGGGAGCTGTTTTTT. Amino acid sequence: CASSPGTGSEISNTGELFF. The chain has TRBV21-1 and TRBJ2-2; TRBD1 is the table's D call, not checked against the DNA. TRBV21-1 is labeled a pseudogene. This CDR3 has 19 amino acids.

This chain joins TRBV7-6 and TRBJ1-2; D possibly corresponds to TRBD1 (5 bases). Germline-derived CDR1 and CDR2 are SGHVS and FNYEAQ. There are 19 residues in the CDR3. Deletions cut 0 bases from V and 3 bases from J, with 23 bases between. The CDR3: CASSLALAGIEEIDYGYTF. The CDR3 nucleotides read TGTGCCAGCAGCTTAGCACTGGCAGGGATAGAGGAGATTGACTATGGCTACACCTTC.

The chain carries TRBV6-5 and TRBJ1-5, with 7 bases matching TRBD1. Germline CDR1 MNHEY, CDR2 SVGAGI. The CDR3 totals 13 residues. Trimming removed 6 bases from V and 11 bases from J; junction bases left unmatched: 10. CDR3 in DNA: TGTGCCAGCAGAGACCAAGGGGGCTCAGCCCAGCATTTT. Its translation is CASRDQGGSAQHF.

The chain combines TRBV4-1 with TRBJ1-2; 7 bases match TRBD1. The germline V gene has CDR1 MGHRA and CDR2 YSYEKL. J gave up 2 bases and V 1 base, and 10 bases lay outside the gene matches. This CDR3 is built from 17 residues. The CDR3 DNA follows: TGCGCCAGCAGCCAAGTGGGACAGTCGCACCCGAACTATGGCTACACCTTC. It yields the protein CASSQVGQSHPNYGYTF.

About this clone: A read error may account for a junction end that differs from germline. This chain connects TRBV27 to TRBJ1-4; 8 bases are shared with TRBD1. This CDR3 is built from 16 residues. The germline gives CDR1 MNHEY, CDR2 SMNVEV (reference sequence). The CDR3 spells CASSLFSQGAWENLFF. Written as DNA, the CDR3 is TGTGCCAGCAGTTTATTCTCCCAGGGGGCTTGGGAAAACCTGTTTTTT.

The chain uses TRBV5-1 and TRBJ1-1; D is uncertain. With 0 bases removed from V and 0 bases from J, the gap between germline ends came to 9 bases. The germline gives CDR1 SGHRS, CDR2 YFSETQ. The CDR3 totals 15 residues. CDR3 region: CASSLEFTVNTEAFF. The CDR3 region has the DNA TGCGCCAGCAGCTTGGAGTTCACAGTGAACACTGAAGCTTTCTTT.

The rearrangement links TRBV27 to TRBJ2-2, with TRBD2 matching over 8 bases. The CDR3 spans 15 residues. Germline loops: CDR1 MNHEY, CDR2 SMNVEV (reference sequence). V was clipped by 6 bases and J by 7 bases; unmatched bases: 10. The CDR3, as DNA: TGTGCCAGCAGCCCCCAGCGGGGGTTAGTCGGGGAGCTGTTTTTT. The encoded protein is CASSPQRGLVGELFF.

This clone was observed a handful of times. This chain joins TRBV27 and TRBJ1-2; TRBD1 aligns across 7 bases. Germline lookup yields CDR1 MNHEY and CDR2 SMNVEV (reference sequence). After removal of 6 bases from V and 4 bases from J, the junction contained 5 bases not matched to a gene. The CDR3 covers 13 residues. CDR3 DNA: TGTGCCAGCAGATCGACAGGGATCTATGGCTACACCTTC. It codes for CASRSTGIYGYTF.

This chain uses TRBV5-1 with TRBJ2-1, with 7 bases lining up with TRBD1. Germline V gene sequence: CDR1 SGHRS, CDR2 YFSETQ. J was trimmed by 6 bases and V by 2 bases; bases with no gene match: 5. This CDR3 has 14 residues. CDR3 protein: CASSFPPGGNEQFF. Written as DNA, the CDR3 is TGCGCCAGCAGCTTCCCGCCAGGGGGCAATGAGCAGTTCTTC.

The gene calls are TRBV9 and TRBJ2-2, with D tentatively TRBD1 (6 bases). CDR3 length: 14 amino acids. Germline V gene lookup returns CDR1 SGDLS and CDR2 YYNGEE. V lost 0 bases to trimming and J lost 6 bases, with 9 bases between them. The CDR3 here is CASSVARGSGELFF. The CDR3 DNA sequence: TGTGCCAGCAGCGTAGCGAGGGGGTCCGGGGAGCTGTTTTTT.

The chain uses TRBV7-6 and TRBJ2-2, with 7 bases that match TRBD1. The CDR3 has 15 amino acids. Germline-derived CDR1 and CDR2 are SGHVS and FNYEAQ. The ends lost 6 bases at V and 1 base at J; junction bases unmatched: 5. The CDR3 bases are TGTGCCAGCAGGCGGACAGGTCTGAACACCGGGGAGCTGTTTTTT. It encodes CASRRTGLNTGELFF. The whole variable domain, filled in from reference TRBV7-6 and TRBJ2-2, reads GAGVSQSPRYKVTKRGQDVALRCDPISGHVSLYWYRQALGQGPEFLTYFNYEAQQDKSGLPNDRFSAERPEGSISTLTIQRTEQRDSAMYRCASRRTGLNTGELFFGEGSRLTVL.

This chain links TRBV27 with TRBJ2-1, with TRBD2 matching 12 bases. The V and J ends lost 5 bases and 9 bases, in that order; junction bases with no gene match: 8. CDR1 is MNHEY, CDR2 SMNVEV, per germline (reference sequence). The CDR3 consists of 15 residues. The chain's CDR3 is CASSPGLAGWGEQFF. DNA for the CDR3: TGTGCCAGCAGTCCCGGACTAGCGGGATGGGGTGAGCAGTTCTTC.

This chain joins TRBV7-6 and TRBJ2-1; TRBD2 matches 11 bases. Germline CDR1 reads SGHVS; CDR2 reads FNYEAQ. V lost 5 bases and J lost 4; bases outside the gene matches: 7. The CDR3 length is 16 residues. Written as DNA, the CDR3 is TGTGCCAGCAGCGCCTTTACTAGCGGGAGTTACAATGAGCAGTTCTTC. It yields the protein CASSAFTSGSYNEQFF.

This chain joins TRBV4-2 and TRBJ1-5; 7 bases agree with TRBD1. This CDR3 has 15 amino acids. Per germline, CDR1 LGHNA and CDR2 YNFKEQ. V trimming: 4 bases; J trimming: 3 bases; junction bases outside the gene matches: 6. The CDR3 region is CASSPYRGNNQPQHF. CDR3 sequence (DNA): TGTGCCAGCAGCCCGTACAGGGGAAACAATCAGCCCCAGCATTTT.

The chain is built from TRBV5-1 and TRBJ2-7; 11 nucleotides align to TRBD1. The germline CDR1 and CDR2 sequences are SGHRS and YFSETQ. The CDR3 has 17 residues. V gave up 3 bases and J gave up 3 bases; unmatched junction bases: 11. The DNA for the CDR3 is TGCGCCAGCAGCTCGCTCACTACCGGGACAGGGGGCTACGAGCAGTACTTC. Its protein product is CASSSLTTGTGGYEQYF.

Remarks on this clone: The same CDR3 can be traced to other DNA sequences in this sample. The chain employs TRBV18 and TRBJ1-4, with D hard to call. Trimming pared 6 bases from V and 0 bases from J, leaving 11 bases between. CDR3 size: 15 residues. CDR1 and CDR2 from the germline V gene are KGHSH and LQKENI. The CDR3 DNA follows: TGTGCCAGCTCCCCCCGTGAGGCAACTAATGAAAAACTGTTTTTT. Translated: CASSPREATNEKLFF.

V usage is TRBV7-9 and J usage is TRBJ2-3, with 8 bases aligning to TRBD1. The CDR3 runs 15 residues. Germline CDR1 and CDR2: SEHNR and FQNEAQ (reference sequence). V shed 2 bases and J 3 bases; nucleotides not matched to a gene: 4. CDR3 DNA sequence: TGTGCCAGCAGCTTACAGGGGGCGATAACAGATACGCAGTATTTT. This gives the protein CASSLQGAITDTQYF.

This clone was observed a handful of times. The chain is built from TRBV6-1 and TRBJ2-7; a weak D match, TRBD1 (6 bases). Trimming took off 6 bases at V and 2 bases at J, with 11 bases between the two ends. The germline gives CDR1 MNHNS, CDR2 SASEGT. CDR3 length: 13 amino acids. CDR3 in DNA: TGTGCCAGCAGGGAGAACAGGGCCTACGAGCAGTACTTC. It is translated as CASRENRAYEQYF.

This clone has only one observation. The V and J genes are TRBV28 and TRBJ2-7; TRBD1 might be the D (6 bases). The V end was cut by 8 bases, the J end by 4 bases, with 15 bases between. From germline, CDR1 is MDHEN and CDR2 SYDVKM. This CDR3 is built from 13 residues. CDR3 sequence (DNA): TGTGCCAGCGGGGCAGGGGTTCGGTACGAGCAGTACTTC. Protein sequence: CASGAGVRYEQYF.